This record covers a single T cell receptor beta chain. The data originate from a study of blood T cell repertoires in COVID-19. Across the study: Donors in the United States, Italy and Spain gave samples during acute or convalescent COVID-19. Sample material is recorded as cDNA or gDNA derived from T cells, B-cell-depleted T cells, or PBMCs.

The protocol was immunoSEQ multiplex PCR, while the TCRdb copy is restricted to in-frame clones and leaves out a portion. The sample includes approximately 140,000 clones, roughly 84% of them seen just once. V lost 4 bases and J lost 1; bases outside the gene matches: 6. The CDR3 has 15 residues. Germline V gene lookup returns CDR1 LGHNA and CDR2 YSLEER. The receptor comes from a woman aged 80 or over with acute or convalescent COVID-19. V usage is TRBV4-3 and J usage is TRBJ1-2; 7 bases are a match to TRBD1. Sequencing was done on a sample of peripheral blood. The CDR3 region is CASSPGDRFNYGYTF. The DNA for the CDR3 is TGCGCCAGCAGCCCGGGGGACAGATTTAACTATGGCTACACCTTC.